Listed below are T cell receptor beta chains from one sample, sequenced in a study of graft-versus-host responses after intestinal transplantation. Antigen specificity for these receptors is unknown. Method: immunoSEQ multiplex PCR; TCRdb's copy keeps in-frame clones and lacks some. The data contain 120,000 or so clones, 93% of them singletons. Sequenced material: unstimulated CD8+ T cells sorted from spleen or lymph node cells, taken before intestinal transplant. Receptors were obtained from a human donor who received an intestinal transplant. CDR3s include the opening cysteine and the closing phenylalanine or tryptophan. A D gene is named only where the DNA matches it firmly. Clone sizes are given selectively: once, few, many, or a class where the clone is expanded.

cdr3_aa: CASSSQGAANEKLFF
cdr3_nt: TGTGCCAGCAGTTCCCAGGGGGCAGCTAATGAAAAACTGTTTTTT
j_call: TRBJ1-4
d_call: TRBD1
clone_size: -
v_call: TRBV6-4

cdr3_aa: CASSEGGLGTDTQYF
cdr3_nt: TGTGCCAGCAGCGAGGGGGGATTGGGCACAGATACGCAGTATTTT
j_call: TRBJ2-3
d_call: -
clone_size: -
v_call: TRBV9

cdr3_aa: CASSLSVNTEAFF
cdr3_nt: TGCGCCAGCAGCTTGTCGGTTAACACTGAAGCTTTCTTT
j_call: TRBJ1-1
d_call: -
clone_size: -
v_call: TRBV5-1

cdr3_aa: CASSLSDSQPQHF
cdr3_nt: TGTGCCAGCAGCTTATCGGATAGCCAGCCCCAGCATTTT
j_call: TRBJ1-5
d_call: -
clone_size: -
v_call: TRBV11-1

cdr3_aa: CASRSLAGSSYEQYF
cdr3_nt: TGTGCCAGCAGAAGCCTAGCGGGGAGCTCCTACGAGCAGTACTTC
j_call: TRBJ2-7
d_call: TRBD2
clone_size: -
v_call: TRBV2

cdr3_aa: CASRFSASTEAFF
cdr3_nt: TGTGCCAGCAGGTTCTCTGCGAGCACTGAAGCTTTCTTT
j_call: TRBJ1-1
d_call: -
clone_size: -
v_call: TRBV27

cdr3_aa: CASSQGNTEAFF
cdr3_nt: TGTGCCAGTAGTCAAGGGAACACTGAAGCTTTCTTT
j_call: TRBJ1-1
d_call: -
clone_size: -
v_call: TRBV19

cdr3_aa: CASSLKAHEQFF
cdr3_nt: TGTGCCAGCAGCCTAAAAGCTCATGAGCAGTTCTTC
j_call: TRBJ2-1
d_call: -
clone_size: -
v_call: TRBV11-3

cdr3_aa: CASSASGTLYEQYF
cdr3_nt: TGTGCCAGCAGCGCCTCCGGGACTTTATACGAGCAGTACTTC
j_call: TRBJ2-7
d_call: -
clone_size: -
v_call: TRBV5-4

cdr3_aa: CASSFDAGVYEQYF
cdr3_nt: TGTGCCAGCAGTTTTGATGCGGGAGTCTACGAGCAGTACTTC
j_call: TRBJ2-7
d_call: TRBD2
clone_size: -
v_call: TRBV6-6

cdr3_aa: CASSYTQATYEQYF
cdr3_nt: TGTGCCAGCAGTTACACACAGGCCACCTACGAGCAGTACTTC
j_call: TRBJ2-7
d_call: -
clone_size: -
v_call: TRBV6-5

cdr3_aa: CASSGLAGPYNEQFF
cdr3_nt: TGTGCCAGCAGTGGGCTAGCGGGACCCTACAATGAGCAGTTCTTC
j_call: TRBJ2-1
d_call: TRBD2
clone_size: -
v_call: TRBV6-4

cdr3_aa: CASSQESGRGYEQYF
cdr3_nt: TGCGCCAGCAGCCAAGAGAGCGGGAGGGGGTACGAGCAGTACTTC
j_call: TRBJ2-7
d_call: TRBD2
clone_size: -
v_call: TRBV4-1

cdr3_aa: CASTIRAQREGNEQYF
cdr3_nt: TGTGCCAGTACCATACGTGCTCAGCGGGAGGGAAACGAGCAGTACTTC
j_call: TRBJ2-7
d_call: TRBD2
clone_size: once
v_call: TRBV19

cdr3_aa: CASSPRGGNEQFF
cdr3_nt: TGTGCCAGCAGCCCCCGTGGGGGCAATGAGCAGTTCTTC
j_call: TRBJ2-1
d_call: -
clone_size: -
v_call: TRBV11-3

cdr3_aa: CASSLFTSGTQFF
cdr3_nt: TGTGCCAGCAGTTTATTCACTAGCGGAACTCAGTTCTTC
j_call: TRBJ2-1
d_call: TRBD2
clone_size: -
v_call: TRBV27

cdr3_aa: CASSGDDLLDNLEQYF
cdr3_nt: TGTGCCAGCAGCGGGGATGATCTACTCGACAATCTGGAGCAGTACTTC
j_call: TRBJ2-5
d_call: -
clone_size: -
v_call: TRBV9

cdr3_aa: CASSPGAASTDTQYF
cdr3_nt: TGTGCCAGCTCACCCGGGGCCGCCAGCACAGATACGCAGTATTTT
j_call: TRBJ2-3
d_call: -
clone_size: -
v_call: TRBV18

cdr3_aa: CASSYTRHQFF
cdr3_nt: TGTGCCAGCAGCTATACTCGACATCAGTTCTTC
j_call: TRBJ2-1
d_call: -
clone_size: -
v_call: TRBV5-6

cdr3_aa: CASTPGTSGTDTQYF
cdr3_nt: TGTGCCAGCACCCCGGGGACTAGCGGGACAGATACGCAGTATTTT
j_call: TRBJ2-3
d_call: TRBD2
clone_size: -
v_call: TRBV7-9

cdr3_aa: CSAENNRGGETQYF
cdr3_nt: TGCAGCGCCGAGAATAACAGGGGAGGAGAGACCCAGTACTTC
j_call: TRBJ2-5
d_call: -
clone_size: -
v_call: TRBV29-1

cdr3_aa: CASGPGTNEKLFF
cdr3_nt: TGTGCCAGCGGGCCCGGGACTAATGAAAAACTGTTTTTT
j_call: TRBJ1-4
d_call: -
clone_size: few
v_call: TRBV9

cdr3_aa: CASSFLQTEETQYF
cdr3_nt: TGTGCCAGCAGCTTTTTACAGACAGAAGAGACCCAGTACTTC
j_call: TRBJ2-5
d_call: -
clone_size: -
v_call: TRBV7-9

cdr3_aa: CASSLYTGGAGQPQHF
cdr3_nt: TGTGCCAGCAGCTTATATACCGGGGGAGCGGGACAGCCCCAGCATTTT
j_call: TRBJ1-5
d_call: -
clone_size: -
v_call: TRBV7-9

cdr3_aa: CASSIDGGNEQFF
cdr3_nt: TGTGCCAGTAGTATAGATGGGGGGAATGAGCAGTTCTTC
j_call: TRBJ2-1
d_call: -
clone_size: -
v_call: TRBV19

cdr3_aa: CASSIGGANTEAFF
cdr3_nt: TGTGCCAGTAGTATAGGCGGCGCGAACACTGAAGCTTTCTTT
j_call: TRBJ1-1
d_call: -
clone_size: -
v_call: TRBV19

cdr3_aa: CASSLGFKGQPQHF
cdr3_nt: TGTGCCAGCAGCTTAGGGTTTAAAGGACAGCCCCAGCATTTT
j_call: TRBJ1-5
d_call: -
clone_size: -
v_call: TRBV13

cdr3_aa: CASSLDPARRNQPQHF
cdr3_nt: TGTGCCAGCAGCTTAGACCCTGCAAGGCGAAATCAGCCCCAGCATTTT
j_call: TRBJ1-5
d_call: -
clone_size: once
v_call: TRBV7-8

cdr3_aa: CASSLSLSYEQYF
cdr3_nt: TGTGCCAGCAGTTTATCCCTATCCTACGAGCAGTACTTC
j_call: TRBJ2-7
d_call: -
clone_size: -
v_call: TRBV27

cdr3_aa: CASSAEGGHLNTGELFF
cdr3_nt: TGTGCCAGCAGCGCAGAGGGGGGGCACCTGAACACCGGGGAGCTGTTTTTT
j_call: TRBJ2-2
d_call: -
clone_size: -
v_call: TRBV11-3

cdr3_aa: CASTKGAAAAGETQYF
cdr3_nt: TGTGCCAGCACAAAGGGCGCCGCGGCGGCAGGAGAGACCCAGTACTTC
j_call: TRBJ2-5
d_call: -
clone_size: -
v_call: TRBV2

cdr3_aa: CASSLETNQPQHF
cdr3_nt: TGCGCCAGCAGCTTGGAGACCAATCAGCCCCAGCATTTT
j_call: TRBJ1-5
d_call: -
clone_size: -
v_call: TRBV5-1

cdr3_aa: CASSVVDSHPNYGYTF
cdr3_nt: TGTGCCAGCAGCGTAGTCGACAGCCACCCAAACTATGGCTACACCTTC
j_call: TRBJ1-2
d_call: -
clone_size: -
v_call: TRBV9

cdr3_aa: CASSLAEGIGQPQHF
cdr3_nt: TGTGCCAGCAGCTTAGCTGAGGGGATCGGTCAGCCCCAGCATTTT
j_call: TRBJ1-5
d_call: -
clone_size: -
v_call: TRBV7-9

cdr3_aa: CASSSGGRFQPQHF
cdr3_nt: TGTGCCAGCAGTTCTGGGGGCCGTTTTCAGCCCCAGCATTTT
j_call: TRBJ1-5
d_call: -
clone_size: -
v_call: TRBV27

cdr3_aa: CASSWTSGRANEQYF
cdr3_nt: TGTGCCAGCAGTTGGACTAGCGGGAGGGCCAACGAGCAGTACTTC
j_call: TRBJ2-7
d_call: TRBD2
clone_size: -
v_call: TRBV6-5

cdr3_aa: CASSVAITGGWETQYF
cdr3_nt: TGTGCCAGCAGCGTAGCTATTACAGGGGGGTGGGAGACCCAGTACTTC
j_call: TRBJ2-5
d_call: TRBD1
clone_size: -
v_call: TRBV9

cdr3_aa: CAQNVKALYRWGDPSTDTQYF
cdr3_nt: TGCGCCCAGAACGTTAAGGCCCTCTACAGATGGGGGGACCCTAGCACAGATACGCAGTATTTT
j_call: TRBJ2-3
d_call: -
clone_size: -
v_call: TRBV4-1

cdr3_aa: CASNGGTDQETQYF
cdr3_nt: TGTGCCAGCAATGGGGGGACAGATCAAGAGACCCAGTACTTC
j_call: TRBJ2-5
d_call: -
clone_size: -
v_call: TRBV5-4

cdr3_aa: CATSGRGGQETQYF
cdr3_nt: TGTGCCACCTCCGGGCGGGGGGGGCAAGAGACCCAGTACTTC
j_call: TRBJ2-5
d_call: TRBD2
clone_size: -
v_call: TRBV6-5